A selection of T cell receptor beta chains follows, all from one sample in a study of blood T cell repertoires in COVID-19. The table came from immunoSEQ multiplex PCR; TCRdb's copy has only in-frame clones and leaves some out. The profile shows over 200,000 clones, more than 75% of them singletons. Sample: peripheral blood. Source of these receptors: a woman between 40 and 55 years old who had recovered from COVID-19. The conserved cysteine and the conserved F or W are not part of the CDR3 here. Each record gives: J gene, V gene, D gene, CDR3 protein. The D gene is left open where the match is weak.

>TRBJ2-2|TRBV21-1|-
ASSSRWGQGPANTGELF
>TRBJ1-2|TRBV15|-
ATRPSGGTYGYT
>TRBJ2-7|TRBV27|-
ASSLLAGPSSYEQY
>TRBJ2-3|TRBV21-1|-
ASSPTGTTTDTQY
>TRBJ2-3|TRBV5-1|TRBD2
ASSSGTRGAGATDTQY
>TRBJ2-7|TRBV18|-
ASSPSLLAYEQY
>TRBJ2-1|TRBV14|TRBD2
ASSTRTSWEQF
>TRBJ2-2|TRBV9|-
ASSPPLGRGDTGELF
>TRBJ2-3|TRBV6-2/TRBV6-3|TRBD1
ASSYGDRVTDTQY
>TRBJ1-2|TRBV5-4|-
ASSPGGNYGYT
>TRBJ2-5|TRBV7-9|-
ASSLAATPLGETQY
>TRBJ2-5|TRBV20-1|TRBD2
SASGGLAGKETQY
>TRBJ1-2|TRBV6-1|-
ASNSGVGYGYT
>TRBJ1-1|TRBV7-3|TRBD1
ASSPTGQAAKF
>TRBJ1-2|TRBV3-1/TRBV3-2|-
ASSPATRDYGYT
>TRBJ2-3|TRBV5-1|-
ASSLVDQLQGDTQY
>TRBJ1-2|TRBV5-6|TRBD1
ASSLLGQGGYGYT
>TRBJ2-1|TRBV18|TRBD2
ASSPRMTSAGPF
>TRBJ2-3|TRBV4-2|-
ASSQSPTDTQY
>TRBJ1-2|TRBV30|-
AWSLWGGGYGYT
>TRBJ2-1|TRBV11-3|TRBD2
ASSLDLAGGGNEQF
>TRBJ2-2|TRBV2|TRBD1
ASSPTGAGELF
>TRBJ2-2|TRBV4-1|TRBD2
ASSQVGGRAGGELF
>TRBJ1-2|TRBV7-2|-
ASSLGRGVAGYT
>TRBJ2-7|TRBV27|-
ASRPGGSASYEQY
>TRBJ2-1|TRBV19|-
ASSIVRRNTNEQF
>TRBJ2-2|TRBV7-3|-
ASTAWANTGELF
>TRBJ2-2|TRBV7-3|TRBD1
ASSLRGGTGGVSGANTGELF
>TRBJ2-1|TRBV11-2|TRBD2
ASSPGEGRYNEQF
>TRBJ1-1|TRBV5-1|TRBD1
ASSSGTGGWGTEAF
>TRBJ1-1|TRBV7-9|TRBD1
ASSWGQLNTEAF
>TRBJ2-1|TRBV5-6|-
ASSSLPGAHEQF
>TRBJ1-1|TRBV19|TRBD1
ASEWGRGLNEAF